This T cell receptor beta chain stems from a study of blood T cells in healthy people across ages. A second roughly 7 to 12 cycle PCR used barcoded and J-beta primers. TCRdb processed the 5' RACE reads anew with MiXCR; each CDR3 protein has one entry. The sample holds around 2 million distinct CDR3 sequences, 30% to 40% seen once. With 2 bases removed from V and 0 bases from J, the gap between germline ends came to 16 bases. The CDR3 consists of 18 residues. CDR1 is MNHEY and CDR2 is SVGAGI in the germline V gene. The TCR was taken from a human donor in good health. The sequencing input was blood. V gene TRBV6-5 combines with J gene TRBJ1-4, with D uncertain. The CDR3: CASSYRPRHSATNEKLFF. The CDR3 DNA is TGTGCCAGCAGTTACCGCCCTAGACACAGTGCAACTAATGAAAAACTGTTTTTT.